The clone carrying this T cell receptor (beta chain) appeared a single time. Primers used in a second PCR of about 6 to 11 cycles were a sample-barcoded 5' primer and a J-beta primer mix. TCRdb recomputed calls from the 5' RACE reads with MiXCR, one row per CDR3 protein. The data show 600,000 to 900,000 distinct CDR3 sequences, about 26% seen once. From germline, CDR1 is MNHEY and CDR2 SVGAGI. The CDR3 totals 14 residues. This specimen belongs to a study of blood T cells in healthy people across ages. The same sample was also studied in work on T cells of mothers and their children. According to that study: No clones detected were persistent microchimeric T cell clones.

The chain combines TRBV6-5 with TRBJ2-5; a possible D gene is TRBD2 (5 bases). The J call may be mistaken, given a closer DNA end match to TRBJ2-7. This sequence was found in a boy under 18 in good health. The sequencing sample was made of blood. The CDR3 region has the DNA TGTGCCAGCAGTCCCGAGGAGGAGATGTACGAGCAGTACTTC. Translation: CASSPEEEMYEQYF.